This T cell receptor beta chain was identified in a study of cytomegalovirus exposure and HLA in healthy donors. Study context: The same platform used for the roughly 610 first-cohort repertoires was also used for the roughly 130 validation repertoires, as a later analysis reported.

J was trimmed by 7 bases and V by 3 bases; bases with no gene match: 8. Per germline, CDR1 LGHNA and CDR2 YSLEER. There are 14 residues in the CDR3. TCRdb's copy holds only in-frame clones and misses some; the assay was immunoSEQ multiplex PCR. The data show some 140,000 clones, with about 88% seen just once and about a fifth held by the top ten. This chain joins TRBV4-3 and TRBJ2-7; 8 bases map to TRBD2. Input material: PBMCs. The receptor comes from a man in his late teens or twenties in good health and CMV-seropositive. The CDR3 DNA is TGCGCCAGCAGCCAGAACGGGAGGGTGGGAGAGCAGTACTTC. It codes for CASSQNGRVGEQYF.